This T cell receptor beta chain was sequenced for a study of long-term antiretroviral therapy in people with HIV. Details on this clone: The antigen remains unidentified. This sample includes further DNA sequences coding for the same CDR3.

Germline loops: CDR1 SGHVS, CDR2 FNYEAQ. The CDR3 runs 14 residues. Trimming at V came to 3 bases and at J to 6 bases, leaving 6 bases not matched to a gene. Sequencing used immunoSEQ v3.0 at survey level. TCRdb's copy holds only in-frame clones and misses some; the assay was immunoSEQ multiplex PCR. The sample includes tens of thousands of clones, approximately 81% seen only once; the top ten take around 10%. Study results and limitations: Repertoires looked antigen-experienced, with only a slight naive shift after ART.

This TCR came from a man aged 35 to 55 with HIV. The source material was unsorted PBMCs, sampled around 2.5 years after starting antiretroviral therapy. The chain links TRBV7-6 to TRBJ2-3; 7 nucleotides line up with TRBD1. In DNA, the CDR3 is TGTGCCAGCAGCTTGACAGGGCTGCCGGATACGCAGTATTTT. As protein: CASSLTGLPDTQYF.